This TCR beta chain was recorded in a study of cytomegalovirus exposure and HLA in healthy donors. Overall study results and limits: TRBV6-2, TRBV6-3 and other indistinguishable V segments were excluded.

The PCR contained 60 Vbeta and 13 Jbeta primers. Data came from immunoSEQ multiplex PCR; TCRdb stores just in-frame clones and leaves some out. The profile shows 85,000 to 90,000 clones, about 80% of them singletons. V lost 5 bases, J lost 3 bases, and 22 bases lay in between. Germline V gene sequence: CDR1 MDHEN, CDR2 SYDVKM. CDR3 length equals 17 residues. Concerning this clone: Its antigen remains unknown.

V and J are TRBV28 and TRBJ1-2; TRBD1 is a possible D gene (6 bases). The TCR sequence derives from a man aged 30-40 years in good health and CMV-seropositive. The sequencing input was PBMCs. The CDR3 spells CASSPPRYRTDHYGYTF. The CDR3 DNA follows: TGTGCCAGCAGTCCCCCCCGGTACAGGACAGACCACTATGGCTACACCTTC.